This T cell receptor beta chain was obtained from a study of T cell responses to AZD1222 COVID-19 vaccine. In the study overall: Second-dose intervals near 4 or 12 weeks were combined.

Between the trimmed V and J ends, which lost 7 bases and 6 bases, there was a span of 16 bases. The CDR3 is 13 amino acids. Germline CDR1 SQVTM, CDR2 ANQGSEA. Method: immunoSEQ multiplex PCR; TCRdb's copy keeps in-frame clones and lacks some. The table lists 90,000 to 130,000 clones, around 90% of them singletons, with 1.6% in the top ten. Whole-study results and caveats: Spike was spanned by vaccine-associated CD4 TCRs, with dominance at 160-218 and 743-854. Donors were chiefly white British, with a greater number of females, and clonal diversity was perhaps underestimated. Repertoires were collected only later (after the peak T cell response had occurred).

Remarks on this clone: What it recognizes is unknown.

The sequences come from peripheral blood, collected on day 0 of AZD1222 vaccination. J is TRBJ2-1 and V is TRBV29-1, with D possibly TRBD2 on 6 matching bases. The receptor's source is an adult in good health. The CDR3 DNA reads TGCAGCGGGGAGGACACGAATCGCAATGAGCAGTTCTTC. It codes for CSGEDTNRNEQFF.